One T cell receptor (beta chain) is described in this entry. The V gene lost 0 bases and the J gene lost 1 base, with 9 bases spanning the gap. CDR3 length: 15 residues. Germline V gives CDR1 MNHNY, CDR2 SVGAGI (reference sequence). The repertoire was sequenced with immunoSEQ multiplex PCR; TCRdb's copy has only in-frame clones and lacks some. The repertoire holds about 1,900 clones, with roughly 78% as singletons. The data belong to a study of T cell clonotyping in hematopoietic cell transplantation. The chain recombines TRBV6-6 with TRBJ1-1; D is ambiguous. This specimen was peripheral blood mononuclear cells, taken 30 days after allogeneic stem cell transplant. The source of this sequence is a male patient between 50 and 60 years old who had an allogeneic stem cell transplant from an unrelated donor, so the T cells may come from the graft donor. Some clones in this sample may be carry-over from other donors' samples. CDR3 sequence reads: CASSYSEGSNTEAFF. The CDR3, as DNA: TGTGCCAGCAGTTACTCGGAGGGATCGAACACTGAAGCTTTCTTT.